The 23 T cell receptor beta chains presented below share a single source sample, sequenced in a study of identical twins. One entry per CDR3 protein results from TCRdb running MiXCR on the 5' RACE reads. The sample lists about 210,000 distinct CDR3 sequences, roughly 10% seen once, with about 5.2% in the top ten. The sequencing input was memory (CD45RO+) T cells sorted from blood. The receptors come from a woman in her late teens or twenties in good health.

In its sample, this clonotype was seen a few times. The gene calls are TRBV2 and TRBJ2-2; D is undetermined. Germline CDR1 is SNHLY and CDR2 is FYNNEI. Trimming took 1 base from V and 0 from J, leaving 3 bases between them. The CDR3 runs 14 residues. CDR3 sequence reads: CASSEGANTGELFF. DNA of the CDR3: TGTGCCAGCAGTGAAGGGGCGAACACCGGGGAGCTGTTTTTT.

In its sample, this clonotype was seen many times. The chain couples TRBV29-1 to TRBJ2-3; D ambiguous. The V end was cut by 3 bases, the J end by 4 bases, with 8 bases between. The CDR3 consists of 12 residues. CDR1 is SQVTM, CDR2 ANQGSEA, per germline. The CDR3 sequence is CSVDNGADTQYF. The CDR3 DNA is TGCAGCGTTGACAATGGGGCAGATACGCAGTATTTT.

This clonotype was found a few times. The gene calls are TRBV5-6 and TRBJ2-2, with TRBD1 matching 8 bases. The CDR3 has 17 residues. With 3 bases clipped from V and 5 bases from J, the junction kept 12 bases outside the gene matches. Per germline, CDR1 SGHDT and CDR2 YYEEEE. The CDR3 nucleotides are TGTGCCAGCAGCTCGATAGGACAGGGAATCAGGACCGGGGAGCTGTTTTTT. Translating gives CASSSIGQGIRTGELFF. The full variable domain, with the rest looked up from reference TRBV5-6 and TRBJ2-2, is DAGVTQSPTHLIKTRGQQVTLRCSPKSGHDTVSWYQQALGQGPQFIFQYYEEEERQRGNFPDRFSGHQFPNYSSELNVNALLLGDSALYLCASSSIGQGIRTGELFFGEGSRLTVL.

The table lists this clonotype with many counts. The chain recombines TRBV5-5 with TRBJ2-7, with D hard to call. Germline CDR1 is SGHKS and CDR2 is YYEKEE (reference sequence). V was pared by 0 bases and J by 1 base, with 8 bases between. There are 14 residues in the CDR3. The CDR3, as DNA: TGTGCCAGCAGCTTGGAGCACCATTCCTACGAGCAGTACTTC. Protein: CASSLEHHSYEQYF. Full variable domain (outside the CDR3, taken from reference TRBV5-5 and TRBJ2-7): DAGVTQSPTHLIKTRGQQVTLRCSPISGHKSVSWYQQVLGQGPQFIFQYYEKEERGRGNFPDRFSARQFPNYSSELNVNALLLGDSALYLCASSLEHHSYEQYFGPGTRLTVT.

This clonotype occurred a few times. V is TRBV20-1 and J is TRBJ1-4; 11 bases match TRBD1. The CDR3 length is 16 residues. V gave up 1 base and J gave up 8 bases; unmatched junction bases: 9. Germline V gene sequence: CDR1 DFQATT, CDR2 SNEGSKA (reference sequence). CDR3 nucleotides: TGCAGTGCTAGAGGTCCGGGACAGGGGGAAGTCGAAAAACTGTTTTTT. Its translation: CSARGPGQGEVEKLFF.

This sequence joins TRBV20-1 and TRBJ2-1; D ambiguous. The V and J ends lost 6 bases and 1 base respectively, with 13 bases between them. This CDR3 comprises 14 residues. Germline CDR1 and CDR2: DFQATT and SNEGSKA (reference sequence). The CDR3 nucleotides are TGCAGTGCCCCCCCGGGCCGGTCCTACAATGAGCAGTTCTTC. Translated: CSAPPGRSYNEQFF.

This clonotype appeared a few times. CDR3 amino acids: CSVELFWGDNEQFF. CDR3 DNA sequence: TGCAGCGTTGAATTGTTCTGGGGGGACAATGAGCAGTTCTTC. The chain joins TRBV29-1 to TRBJ2-1; tentatively, D is TRBD2 (6 bases). Germline assignment: CDR1 SQVTM and CDR2 ANQGSEA. This CDR3 contains 14 residues. V was clipped by 2 bases and J by 5 bases, with 13 bases between them.

V is TRBV20-1 and J is TRBJ2-4, with D uncertain. The CDR3 covers 13 residues. V shed 3 bases and J shed 0 bases, with 6 bases lying between them. Germline V CDR1 and CDR2: DFQATT, SNEGSKA (reference sequence). This chain's CDR3 is CSARGLAKNIQYF. The CDR3 region has the DNA TGCAGTGCTAGGGGTCTAGCCAAAAACATTCAGTACTTC.

This clonotype was counted at least ten times. V usage is TRBV20-1 and J usage is TRBJ1-1; D not certain. Looked up from germline, CDR1 is DFQATT and CDR2 is SNEGSKA (reference sequence). V lost 1 base and J 2 bases, leaving 11 bases between the germline ends. This CDR3 spans 14 amino acids. The CDR3 DNA is TGCAGTGCTAGAGTAAACAGAATTAACACTGAAGCTTTCTTT. Its translation: CSARVNRINTEAFF.

This chain links TRBV20-1 with TRBJ2-7; D may be TRBD2 (5 bases). The V end was cut by 0 bases, the J end by 0 bases, with 12 bases between. This CDR3 contains 15 residues. Germline CDR1 DFQATT, CDR2 SNEGSKA (reference sequence). This CDR3 reads CSARDPAESSYEQYF. In DNA, the CDR3 is TGCAGTGCTAGAGACCCAGCGGAGAGCTCCTACGAGCAGTACTTC.

The rearrangement links TRBV9 to TRBJ2-2, with a tentative D call TRBD2 (6 bases). V lost 3 bases and J 2 bases, leaving 14 bases between the germline ends. The germline V gene has CDR1 SGDLS and CDR2 YYNGEE. This CDR3 is 16 amino acids long. The DNA for the CDR3 is TGTGCCAGCAGCGCGTGGGGGAGGTCTAACACCGGGGAGCTGTTTTTT. Translated: CASSAWGRSNTGELFF.

The sample holds many counts of this clonotype. The chain links TRBV9 to TRBJ2-1; either TRBD1 or TRBD2 may supply D (5 bases each). The CDR3 is 16 residues long. V was clipped by 4 bases and J by 2 bases, with 16 bases between them. The V gene's germline CDR1 is SGDLS and CDR2 YYNGEE. The chain's CDR3 is CASSPRGGETYNEQFF. The CDR3 DNA follows: TGTGCCAGCAGCCCGAGGGGTGGGGAGACCTACAATGAGCAGTTCTTC.

This sequence joins TRBV20-1 and TRBJ2-7; 14 bases line up with TRBD2. With 4 bases clipped from V and 2 bases from J, the junction kept 7 bases outside the gene matches. The CDR3 covers 16 residues. Germline CDR1 and CDR2: DFQATT and SNEGSKA (reference sequence). CDR3 DNA: TGCAGTGCTACGGGACTAGCGGGAGTAGTCACCTACGAGCAGTACTTC. Its translation: CSATGLAGVVTYEQYF.

The table lists this clonotype with many counts. This chain uses TRBV5-4 with TRBJ2-7; 8 bases line up with TRBD1. The CDR3 extends over 12 amino acids. Trimming at V came to 0 bases and at J to 12 bases, leaving 5 bases not matched to a gene. The germline gives CDR1 SGHNT, CDR2 YYREEE (reference sequence). The CDR3 nucleotides are TGTGCCAGCAGCTTGGGTCAGGGGGCGGTGTACTTC. Protein product: CASSLGQGAVYF. The whole variable domain, remainder taken from reference TRBV5-4 and TRBJ2-7, is ETGVTQSPTHLIKTRGQQVTLRCSSQSGHNTVSWYQQALGQGPQFIFQYYREEENGRGNFPPRFSGLQFPNYSSELNVNALELDDSALYLCASSLGQGAVYFGPGTRLTVT.

The chain carries TRBV25-1 and TRBJ2-1; TRBD1 matches at 11 bases. CDR3 size: 15 residues. J lost 10 bases, V lost 4 bases, and 9 bases had no gene match. The germline gives CDR1 MGHDK, CDR2 SYGVNS. CDR3 protein: CASSVGGTGGPEQFF. The CDR3 DNA is TGTGCCAGCAGTGTGGGTGGGACAGGGGGTCCCGAGCAGTTCTTC.

The rearrangement links TRBV27 to TRBJ2-3; D unresolved. Germline CDR1 is MNHEY and CDR2 is SMNVEV (reference sequence). V gave up 2 bases and J gave up 1 base, with 10 bases separating them. The CDR3 totals 15 residues. As DNA, the CDR3 is TGTGCCAGCAGTTTACTCCCGGACGGCACAGATACGCAGTATTTT. Its translation is CASSLLPDGTDTQYF.

The V and J genes are TRBV4-3 and TRBJ2-1, with 8 nucleotides matching TRBD1. CDR1 LGHNA and CDR2 YSLEER come from the germline V gene. The CDR3 consists of 16 residues. The V gene end was trimmed by 0 bases and the J gene end by 7 bases; junction bases not matched to a gene: 8. The CDR3 nucleotides read TGCGCCAGCAGCCAAGATCCCACAGGGGGAGGAAATGAGCAGTTCTTC. It is translated as CASSQDPTGGGNEQFF.

This clonotype was recorded only once. V gene TRBV20-1 combines with J gene TRBJ1-1; 7 positions match TRBD1. CDR1 DFQATT and CDR2 SNEGSKA come from the germline V gene (reference sequence). J was trimmed by 2 bases and V by 2 bases; bases with no gene match: 5. The CDR3 has 14 amino acids. CDR3 sequence reads: CSARSQGVNTEAFF. DNA of the CDR3: TGCAGTGCTAGATCGCAGGGGGTTAACACTGAAGCTTTCTTT.

The V gene is TRBV7-9, the J gene TRBJ2-5, with D hard to call. Germline CDR1 reads SEHNR; CDR2 reads FQNEAQ (reference sequence). Between the trimmed V and J ends, which lost 5 bases and 5 bases, there was a span of 15 bases. The CDR3 extends over 14 amino acids. This chain's CDR3 is CASSRVKAGETQYF. CDR3 bases: TGTGCCAGCAGCCGGGTTAAGGCTGGGGAGACCCAGTACTTC.

This clonotype was observed a handful of times. The rearrangement links TRBV3-1 to TRBJ2-7; D perhaps matches TRBD1 (5 bases). The CDR3 length is 15 residues. V shed 0 bases and J shed 4 bases, with 13 bases lying between them. The germline CDR1 and CDR2 sequences are LGHDT and YNNKEL (reference sequence). The CDR3: CASSQDRTHYYEQYF. CDR3 coding DNA: TGTGCCAGCAGCCAAGACCGGACACATTATTACGAGCAGTACTTC.

This clonotype showed up just a few times. The V and J genes are TRBV20-1 and TRBJ2-7, with TRBD1 identical over 7 bases. The germline gives CDR1 DFQATT, CDR2 SNEGSKA (reference sequence). V lost 5 bases, J lost 3 bases, and 4 bases stayed unmatched. The CDR3 is 12 residues long. Here the CDR3 DNA reads TGCAGTGCTCGGGGACAGAACTACGAGCAGTACTTC. Protein product: CSARGQNYEQYF.

The chain has TRBV11-1 and TRBJ2-1; 10 positions match TRBD2. Germline lookup yields CDR1 SGHAT and CDR2 FQDESV (reference sequence). The J segment lost 3 bases and the V segment lost 5 bases, leaving 13 bases of the junction unmatched. The CDR3 is made up of 18 amino acids. CDR3 nucleotides: TGTGCCAGCAGCCCTGGGGGGAGCGGGAGGGCCTTCTACAATGAGCAGTTCTTC. It encodes CASSPGGSGRAFYNEQFF.

This clonotype was counted a few times. The J gene is TRBJ1-1, the V gene TRBV7-9; D not resolved. The germline V gene has CDR1 SEHNR and CDR2 FQNEAQ (reference sequence). Trimming removed 1 base from V and 8 bases from J, with 14 bases in between. The CDR3 runs 14 residues. The CDR3 spells CASSLGGGGWEAFF. The CDR3 DNA is TGTGCCAGCAGCTTAGGGGGTGGAGGTTGGGAAGCTTTCTTT.